This T cell receptor delta chain was captured in a study of delta chains in infants with herpesvirus infections. Study-level points and caveats: The public Vdelta1 clonotype appeared in about 20% of the 18 CMV-infected infants.

Reverse transcription of PBMC RNA used primers specific for the gamma and delta chains. TCRdb reprocessed the RT-PCR reads using CATT. The sample has roughly 490 delta-chain clones; around 18% are singletons. Regarding this clone: As yet, its antigen is unknown. This likely stems from a read error, as it lies one base from a far larger clone.

The CDR3 spans 16 residues. V lost 2 bases and J lost 3; bases outside the gene matches: 3. CDR1 GEAIGNYY and CDR2 EKD come from the germline V gene. The origin of this receptor is a human donor who was a Ugandan infant, either HIV-exposed or HIV-unexposed (not recorded which). The chain combines TRDV2 with TRDJ2; 12 nucleotides line up with TRDD3. TCRdb supplies no J gene; here it was assigned by aligning the nucleotide sequence to germline. Sequenced material: peripheral blood, taken at time point 1 of longitudinal follow-up. As DNA, the CDR3 is TGTGCCTGTGACATACTGGGGGATACTGTGACAGCACAACTCTTCTTT. It is translated as CACDILGDTVTAQLFF.